The T cell receptor (beta chain) under discussion was sequenced for a study of response to subunit inactivated influenza vaccine. A single record per CDR3 protein comes from TCRdb applying MiXCR to the RT-PCR reads. Among about 540,000 distinct CDR3 sequences, roughly 23% were seen once, and the ten largest hold around 2.8%. The CDR3 totals 13 residues. Germline V gene lookup returns CDR1 LGHNA and CDR2 YSLEER. Trimming left V 9 bases short and J 2 bases short, with 11 bases between. The same specimen was also included in a second study, on T cells expressing NK-cell markers. In that study: A 5'RACE template switching approach incorporating UMIs was used to make TCR beta cDNA. There were seven HCMV-seropositive donors and one seronegative donor among the eight sequenced.

This chain uses TRBV4-3 with TRBJ1-5; a weak D match, TRBD1 (6 bases). Source: CD4+ T cells sorted from PBMCs, taken 12 days after vaccination. This receptor was taken from a man in his fifties or sixties who received an inactivated influenza vaccine. The CDR3 spells CASGNRGNQPQHF. The CDR3 DNA reads as TGCGCCAGTGGGAACAGGGGCAATCAGCCCCAGCATTTT.